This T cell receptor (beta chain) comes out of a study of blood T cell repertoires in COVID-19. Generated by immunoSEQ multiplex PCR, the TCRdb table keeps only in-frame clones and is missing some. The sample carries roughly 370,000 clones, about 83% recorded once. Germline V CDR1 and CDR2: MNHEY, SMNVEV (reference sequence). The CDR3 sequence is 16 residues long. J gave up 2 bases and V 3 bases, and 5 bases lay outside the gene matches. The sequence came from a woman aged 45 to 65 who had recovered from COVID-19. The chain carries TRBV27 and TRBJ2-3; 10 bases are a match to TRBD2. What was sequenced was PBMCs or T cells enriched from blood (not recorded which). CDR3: CASSFLAGGPTDTQYF. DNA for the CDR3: TGTGCCAGCAGTTTTTTAGCGGGGGGCCCCACAGATACGCAGTATTTT.